This section outlines one T cell receptor (beta chain) sequence together with its context. Its antigen is not identified. The authors obtained over 95% purity in all sorted populations. Of the isolated RNA, all was reverse transcribed, and so the sequenced material was expressed TCRB transcripts. The table came from immunoSEQ multiplex PCR; TCRdb's copy has only in-frame clones and leaves some out. The table lists 300,000 to 450,000 clones, over 9% of them singletons, with about 0.64% in the top ten. V lost 6 bases, J lost 7 bases, and 10 bases lay in between. The V gene's germline CDR1 is DFQATT and CDR2 SNEGSKA (reference sequence). The CDR3 is 10 residues long. The sample comes from a study of beta chain features in type 1 diabetes. Overall study context: Age, gender, cell numbers and subset yield matched between patients and controls. Study-level results: Moderate but significant shortening of TCRB CDR3s was recorded in all four CD4+ subsets from Type 1 diabetes patients. Across patients, naive, central memory and Treg TCRB repertoires exhibited apparently greater similarity than was observed across healthy donors.

This chain uses TRBV20-1 with TRBJ2-7, with D possibly matching TRBD1 (6 bases). The receptor was derived from a man younger than 40 with type 1 diabetes. The sequenced sample consisted of central memory CD4+ T cells from blood. The CDR3 DNA reads TGCAGTGCGGAAACAGGGGAGCAGTACTTC. Encoded protein: CSAETGEQYF.